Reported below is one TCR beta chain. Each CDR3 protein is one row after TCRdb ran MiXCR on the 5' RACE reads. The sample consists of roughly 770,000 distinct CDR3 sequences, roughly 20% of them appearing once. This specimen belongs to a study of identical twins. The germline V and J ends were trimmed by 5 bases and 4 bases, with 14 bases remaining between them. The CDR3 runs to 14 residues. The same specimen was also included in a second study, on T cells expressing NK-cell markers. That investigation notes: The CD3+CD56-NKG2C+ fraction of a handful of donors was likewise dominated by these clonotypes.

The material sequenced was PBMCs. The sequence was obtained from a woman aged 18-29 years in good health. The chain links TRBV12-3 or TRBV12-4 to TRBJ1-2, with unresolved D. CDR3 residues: CASSREGLSYGYTF. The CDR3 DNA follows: TGTGCCAGCAGTAGGGAAGGTCTCAGCTATGGCTACACCTTC.